Listed below are T cell receptor beta chains from one sample, sequenced in a study of T-cell memory formation after mild COVID-19. Using its own MiXCR run on the 5' RACE reads, TCRdb lists one record per CDR3 protein. Of 200,000 or so distinct CDR3 sequences listed, about 9.2% were seen once; the top ten hold roughly 3.5%. What was sequenced was PBMCs or a T cell subset sorted from them (not recorded which). The receptors were sampled from a young man who had mild COVID-19 (a few samples of this study predate the infection). Cell type and time point are not known. Each CDR3 is given with its conserved first and last residue. The D gene is left open where the match is weak. Expanded clones get a size class; other rows say once, few or many, or leave the size out.

J gene | D gene | clone size | V gene | CDR3 DNA | CDR3 protein
TRBJ2-2 | TRBD2 | . | TRBV27 | TGTGCCAGCAGTGACGTGGCGGGGGTGTCCACCGGGGAGCTGTTTTTT | CASSDVAGVSTGELFF
TRBJ2-4 | TRBD2 | . | TRBV7-3 | TGTGCCAGCAGCCTACGACGGACTAGCGGGGGGGGCATTCAGTACTTC | CASSLRRTSGGGIQYF
TRBJ2-1 | TRBD2 | many | TRBV27 | TGTGCCAGCAGTTTAGCGGCGGGGGGGCTCAATGAGCAGTTCTTC | CASSLAAGGLNEQFF
TRBJ1-6 | TRBD1 | few | TRBV4-1 | TGCGCCAGCAGCCAACCAAGACAGGGGGCGAAGTCACCCCTCCACTTT | CASSQPRQGAKSPLHF
TRBJ1-4 | . | . | TRBV7-6 | TGTGCCAGCAGCCAGAGGGGGGAAAAACTGTTTTTT | CASSQRGEKLFF
TRBJ2-1 | . | many | TRBV3-1 | TGTGCCAGCAGCCTCAGGGGGGGCCCTACCTACAATGAGCAGTTCTTC | CASSLRGGPTYNEQFF
TRBJ2-1 | TRBD2 | . | TRBV6-1 | TGTGCCAGCAGTGAATACAGCGGGGGGCCCTACAATGAGCAGTTCTTC | CASSEYSGGPYNEQFF
TRBJ1-1 | . | . | TRBV11-2 | TGTGCCAGCAGATTTATTGTTAGAGGGAGGTTAACTGAAGCTTTCTTT | CASRFIVRGRLTEAFF
TRBJ1-3 | . | many | TRBV3-1 | TGTGCCAGCAGCCAAGAAACGATTGGAAACACCATATATTTT | CASSQETIGNTIYF
TRBJ1-1 | . | few | TRBV5-4 | TGTGCCAGCAGCTTTTTCGTTGGGGGGTACACTGAAGCTTTCTTT | CASSFFVGGYTEAFF
TRBJ2-3 | . | few | TRBV21-1 | TGTGCCAGCAGCAAAGGTGACAGGGAGGGCACAGATACGCAGTATTTT | CASSKGDREGTDTQYF
TRBJ1-1 | . | few | TRBV4-2 | TGTGCCAGCAGCCAAGCGGGGAGTAACACTGAAGCTTTCTTT | CASSQAGSNTEAFF
TRBJ2-3 | . | . | TRBV5-1 | TGCGCCAGCAGCGCCCAACGGGGAGATATAGATACGCAGTATTTT | CASSAQRGDIDTQYF
TRBJ1-1 | . | . | TRBV20-1 | TGCAGTGGAGCGTTGAACACTGAAGCTTTCTTT | CSGALNTEAFF
TRBJ1-6 | . | few | TRBV4-1 | TGCGCCAGCAGCTCCGGTCTATATAATTCACCCCTCCACTTT | CASSSGLYNSPLHF
TRBJ1-6 | . | . | TRBV20-1 | TGCAGTGCTAGGGCGCAGTATAATTCACCCCTCCACTTT | CSARAQYNSPLHF
TRBJ1-3 | . | . | TRBV3-1 | TGTGCCAGCAGCATGACACTCACTGGAAACACCATATATTTT | CASSMTLTGNTIYF
TRBJ1-3 | . | few | TRBV20-1 | TGCAGTGCTAGACAGGGCTCTGGAAACACCATATATTTT | CSARQGSGNTIYF
TRBJ1-6 | . | . | TRBV5-1 | TGCGCCAGCAGTTATCAGAGCTCCTATAATTCACCCCTCCACTTT | CASSYQSSYNSPLHF
TRBJ2-1 | . | few | TRBV4-3 | TGCGCCAGCAGCCAAGGCTTGGACTCCTACAATGAGCAGTTCTTC | CASSQGLDSYNEQFF
TRBJ1-3 | . | few | TRBV9 | TGTGCCAGCAGCGTCGCTGCTACCGGAAACACCATATATTTT | CASSVAATGNTIYF
TRBJ2-7 | . | few | TRBV20-1 | TGCAGTGCTAGGGCGGGCGGCGACGAGCAGTACTTC | CSARAGGDEQYF
TRBJ2-3 | TRBD2 | . | TRBV12-3/TRBV12-4 | TGTGCCAGCAGTGAACTAGCGGGGGGCGCCACAGATACGCAGTATTTT | CASSELAGGATDTQYF
TRBJ2-3 | . | . | TRBV7-2 | TGTGCCGCCAGCGGTGCTAGCGTCACAGATACGCAGTATTTT | CAASGASVTDTQYF
TRBJ2-2 | TRBD2 | . | TRBV5-6 | TGTGCCAGCAGCCTTGTCCGGGCGGGGGACACCGGGGAGCTGTTTTTT | CASSLVRAGDTGELFF
TRBJ2-3 | TRBD2 | many | TRBV7-2 | TGTGCCAGCAGCCCTTCTGGGGGGGGCACAGATACGCAGTATTTT | CASSPSGGGTDTQYF
TRBJ2-2 | . | . | TRBV7-2 | TGTGCCAGTCGCCGTGGTGGTTCGACCGGGGAGCTGTTTTTT | CASRRGGSTGELFF
TRBJ2-4 | TRBD2 | few | TRBV4-1 | TGCGCCAGCAGCCATCCCCCGGGGGGGCTAGCCAAAAACATTCAGTACTTC | CASSHPPGGLAKNIQYF
TRBJ1-3 | . | . | TRBV7-2 | TGTGCCAGCAGACCCTTTGGCGGAAACACCATATATTTT | CASRPFGGNTIYF
TRBJ2-7 | . | . | TRBV6-5 | TGTGCCAGCAGTTACTTAGAGGATGGACTCGGCCGATACGAGCAGTACTTC | CASSYLEDGLGRYEQYF
TRBJ2-1 | . | once | TRBV6-5 | TGTGCCAGCAGCCGGACTCAACCCTACAATGAGCAGTTCTTC | CASSRTQPYNEQFF
TRBJ1-3 | . | few | TRBV12-3/TRBV12-4 | TGTGCCAGCAGTGTCCAGGGGAACGGAAACACCATATATTTT | CASSVQGNGNTIYF
TRBJ2-1 | TRBD2 | few | TRBV3-1 | TGTGCCAGCAGCCGGGGGGAGGGGAGTGAGCAGTTCTTC | CASSRGEGSEQFF
TRBJ2-1 | TRBD1 | many | TRBV24-1 | TGTGCCACAAGTGGGGACAGGGGGCAGGTGAGGTCCTACAATGAGCAGTTCTTC | CATSGDRGQVRSYNEQFF
TRBJ1-1 | TRBD1 | few | TRBV4-2 | TGTGCCAGCAGCCAAGAACAGGGGATTACCACTGAAGCTTTCTTT | CASSQEQGITTEAFF
TRBJ2-3 | . | few | TRBV6-6 | TGTGCCAGCAGTCAATACTCCAAAACAGATACGCAGTATTTT | CASSQYSKTDTQYF
TRBJ2-3 | TRBD1 | . | TRBV5-1 | TGCGCCAGCACCATAAACAGGGGCAGCACAGATACGCAGTATTTT | CASTINRGSTDTQYF
TRBJ1-1 | . | many | TRBV6-5 | TGTGCCAGCAGTTATAGGGGGACGTACCTGAACACTGAAGCTTTCTTT | CASSYRGTYLNTEAFF
TRBJ1-4 | TRBD1 | few | TRBV20-1 | TGCAGTGCTAGGTTCATCCGGGACAGTGAAAAACTGTTTTTT | CSARFIRDSEKLFF
TRBJ2-1 | . | . | TRBV2 | TGTGCCAGCAGTGAGGAAGGCAGGTACAATGAGCAGTTCTTC | CASSEEGRYNEQFF
TRBJ2-1 | TRBD2 | . | TRBV7-8 | TGTGCCAGCAGAGGGCGGGGGGGTCTTGAGCAGTTCTTC | CASRGRGGLEQFF
TRBJ1-1 | . | many | TRBV11-2 | TGTGCCAGCAGCAATGGGCCGAACACTGAAGCTTTCTTT | CASSNGPNTEAFF
TRBJ2-1 | . | . | TRBV4-2 | TGTGCCAGCAGCCAAGGACCTTACAGGGAGTCCTCCTACAATGAGCAGTTCTTC | CASSQGPYRESSYNEQFF
TRBJ1-5 | . | few | TRBV2 | TGTGCCAGCAGTGAATGGGTTAGCAATCAGCCCCAGCATTTT | CASSEWVSNQPQHF
TRBJ1-6 | . | many | TRBV12-3/TRBV12-4 | TGTGCCAGCAGTTACGCCCCGGGGGGGACCCGATCACCCCTCCACTTT | CASSYAPGGTRSPLHF
TRBJ2-5 | TRBD1 | . | TRBV5-1 | TGCGCCAGCACTAGAAATTCACAGGGGCGAGGAGAGACCCAGTACTTC | CASTRNSQGRGETQYF
TRBJ2-7 | . | few | TRBV18 | TGTGCCAGCTCACTTGCAGGATTTCCCTACGAGCAGTACTTC | CASSLAGFPYEQYF
TRBJ2-5 | . | . | TRBV10-3 | TGTGCCATCAAGGGCGCAAGTGAGACCCAGTACTTC | CAIKGASETQYF
TRBJ1-2 | . | few | TRBV5-5 | TGTGCCAGCAGCTTGGCAGGACAGCACTATGGCTACACCTTC | CASSLAGQHYGYTF
TRBJ1-4 | . | few | TRBV12-3/TRBV12-4 | TGTGCCAGCAGTTATGTGGAAAAAAATGAAAAACTGTTTTTT | CASSYVEKNEKLFF
TRBJ2-3 | TRBD2 | few | TRBV20-1 | TGCAGTGCTGGGGATGGATTTGCGGGGGTGGGAGATACGCAGTATTTT | CSAGDGFAGVGDTQYF
TRBJ2-5 | . | few | TRBV6-5 | TGTGCCAGCAGTTCCGGCGACGGGGAAGAGACCCAGTACTTC | CASSSGDGEETQYF
TRBJ2-5 | TRBD2 | . | TRBV20-1 | TGCAGTGCTATACTAGCGGGGGGGCCCACTGGAGAGACCCAGTACTTC | CSAILAGGPTGETQYF
TRBJ1-4 | . | few | TRBV28 | TGTGCCAGCAGTTTACCGGGGTATGAAAAACTGTTTTTT | CASSLPGYEKLFF
TRBJ2-5 | . | few | TRBV10-3 | TGTGCCACCGGAGCCTACGCCGGGGAGACCCAGTACTTC | CATGAYAGETQYF
TRBJ2-3 | TRBD2 | few | TRBV7-2 | TGTGCCAGCAGCTTTAGGAGCGGGGGCCTATACCGAGATACGCAGTATTTT | CASSFRSGGLYRDTQYF
TRBJ2-1 | . | few | TRBV12-3/TRBV12-4 | TGTGCCAGCAGTACCCGGACCGGCGAGCAGTTCTTC | CASSTRTGEQFF